This T cell receptor (beta chain) derives from a study of preoperative IRX-2 immunotherapy in early breast cancer. Assay used: immunoSEQ multiplex PCR; TCRdb lists only in-frame clones, some missing. The data contain 30,000 or so clones, around 83% of them singletons. CDR3 length: 17 residues. V was pared by 5 bases and J by 3 bases, with 14 bases of the junction left unmatched. Treatment denoted: preoperative locoregional IRX-2 cytokine immunotherapy. Preoperative locoregional IRX-2 cytokine immunotherapy was tested in the phase Ib source study. The source was lymph node tissue, collected from a patient treated with IRX-2 immunotherapy. The gene calls are TRBV6-7 and TRBJ2-3, with 7 bases matching TRBD2. TRBV6-7 is an ORF for which the function is uncertain. The sequence was collected from a human donor with breast cancer. As DNA, the CDR3 is TGTGCCAGCAGTGAATTTTTTCGGGGAGGGCCGACAGATACGCAGTATTTT. It specifies CASSEFFRGGPTDTQYF.